This entry lists 10 T cell receptor beta chains sequenced from one sample in a study of immune evolution from preneoplasia to lung adenocarcinoma. Sequencing used immunoSEQ multiplex PCR; TCRdb keeps in-frame clones, though not all of them. The sample records roughly 28,000 clones, around 70% being singletons. Source material: FFPE invasive lung adenocarcinoma tissue. These TCRs come from a person in their sixties or seventies with invasive lung adenocarcinoma. Some clones in this sample may be carry-over from other donors' samples.

This chain uses TRBV6-1 with TRBJ2-1, with D perhaps given as TRBD1 or TRBD2 (7 bases each). Trimming removed 1 base from V and 8 bases from J, with 15 bases in between. Germline V lookup: CDR1 MNHNS, CDR2 SASEGT. There are 15 residues in the CDR3. The CDR3 spells CASSEGGGGGDEQFF. In nucleotides, the CDR3 is TGTGCCAGCAGTGAAGGGGGAGGGGGCGGTGATGAGCAGTTCTTC.

The rearrangement links TRBV19 to TRBJ1-5, with D possibly being TRBD1 (6 bases). Trimming removed 4 bases from V and 1 base from J, with 14 bases in between. The germline V gene has CDR1 LNHDA and CDR2 SQIVND (reference sequence). This CDR3 has 16 amino acids. In DNA, the CDR3 is TGTGCCAGTAGTACCCCGGACAGACCCAGCAATCAGCCCCAGCATTTT. Translating it yields CASSTPDRPSNQPQHF.

The chain recombines TRBV10-1 with TRBJ1-1; no clear D. The germline V and J ends were trimmed by 0 bases and 8 bases, with 13 bases remaining between them. Germline V gene lookup returns CDR1 WNHNN and CDR2 SYGVQD (reference sequence). The CDR3 covers 14 residues. CDR3 coding DNA: TGCGCCAGCAGTGAGTCAATCGACGTTCCCGAAGCTTTCTTT. Protein: CASSESIDVPEAFF.

The CDR3 DNA reads as TGTGCCAGCAGCTTCGATGCCAATAGCGGGAGGGCCACAGATACGCAGTATTTT. As protein: CASSFDANSGRATDTQYF. The chain recombines TRBV11-3 with TRBJ2-3; 11 positions match TRBD2. Germline-derived CDR1 and CDR2 are SGHNT and YENEEA. V was pared by 3 bases and J by 2 bases, with 10 bases of the junction left unmatched. The CDR3 is 18 residues long.

The V and J genes are TRBV10-3 and TRBJ1-1; D not certain. The CDR3 contains 11 residues. V lost 2 bases, J lost 2 bases, and 0 bases lay in between. Germline V gene sequence: CDR1 ENHRY, CDR2 SYGVKD. CDR3 residues: CAISENTEAFF. The CDR3 DNA sequence: TGTGCCATCAGTGAGAACACTGAAGCTTTCTTT.

The rearrangement joins TRBV5-1 to TRBJ2-5; tentatively, D is TRBD1 (6 bases). This CDR3 has 14 amino acids. V dropped 5 bases and J dropped 5 bases, with 16 bases sitting between them. Germline assignment: CDR1 SGHRS and CDR2 YFSETQ. Here the CDR3 DNA reads TGCGCCAGCAGGGACGTACAGGGTGGGGAGACCCAGTACTTC. As protein: CASRDVQGGETQYF.

This sequence joins TRBV6-6 and TRBJ2-7, with a possible D match to TRBD1 (6 bases). The ends were cut back, 4 bases at V and 5 bases at J, with 9 bases in the middle. The germline CDR1 and CDR2 sequences are MNHNY and SVGAGI (reference sequence). CDR3 length equals 12 residues. CDR3 in DNA: TGTGCCAGCAGTTCGCGACAGGACGAGCAGTACTTC. Translated, it gives CASSSRQDEQYF.

The genes are TRBV18 and TRBJ2-5; D gene ambiguous. This CDR3 comprises 15 residues. CDR1 is KGHSH, CDR2 LQKENI, per germline. V was cut by 3 bases and J by 5 bases, with 16 bases left in between. The CDR3 loop reads CASSPTHQNGETQYF. CDR3 nucleotides: TGTGCCAGCTCACCTACTCATCAAAATGGGGAGACCCAGTACTTC.

This chain joins TRBV4-1 and TRBJ2-3, with a tentative D call TRBD2 (6 bases). The V gene's germline CDR1 is MGHRA and CDR2 YSYEKL. The CDR3 has 15 amino acids. Deletions cut 6 bases from V and 2 bases from J, with 15 bases between. The chain's CDR3 is CASSLDYFNTDTQYF. The CDR3 DNA follows: TGCGCCAGCAGTTTGGACTACTTCAACACAGATACGCAGTATTTT.

The chain has TRBV5-1 and TRBJ1-1; a weak D match, TRBD1 (5 bases). The V gene lost 7 bases and the J gene lost 1 base, with 11 bases spanning the gap. CDR1 and CDR2 (germline): SGHRS, YFSETQ. The CDR3 runs 13 residues. CDR3 loop: CASQDSPNTEAFF. CDR3 in DNA: TGCGCCAGCCAAGACAGCCCGAACACTGAAGCTTTCTTT.